A single sample gave rise to the 3 T cell receptor beta chains below, sequenced in a study of CD8+CD57+ T cells in acquired aplastic anemia. The template for TCR beta VDJ and CDR3 sequence profiling was genomic DNA. TCRdb re-called the reads with MiXCR, one entry per CDR3 protein. The sample contains 150,000 to 200,000 distinct CDR3 sequences, 40% to 60% of which appear only once. Those patients picked for sequencing had displayed CD8+CD57+ cell expansion on flow cytometry. The sequenced sample consisted of sorted CD4+, CD8+, or CD8+CD57+ T cells (not recorded which) from PBMCs. The receptors derive from a human donor with aplastic anemia.

The chain links TRBV20-1 to TRBJ2-7, with D possibly TRBD1 on 6 matching bases. Trimming removed 0 bases from V and 0 bases from J, with 21 bases in between. Germline V CDR1 and CDR2: DFQATT, SNEGSKA (reference sequence). The length of the CDR3 is 18 residues. The DNA for the CDR3 is TGCAGTGCTAGAGATCCATCCAGGGGACCTACTAGCTCCTACGAGCAGTACTTC. Its protein product is CSARDPSRGPTSSYEQYF.

In its sample, this clonotype was seen a few times. V is TRBV19 and J is TRBJ1-6; D is uncertain. CDR1 LNHDA and CDR2 SQIVND come from the germline V gene (reference sequence). Trimming left V 3 bases short and J 10 bases short, with 16 bases between. The CDR3 has 15 residues. The CDR3 is CASSIVLGFGSPLHF. The CDR3 nucleotides read TGTGCCAGTAGTATCGTCCTGGGTTTCGGGTCACCCCTCCACTTT.

In this sample, this clonotype turned up once. This chain connects TRBV7-7 to TRBJ2-5; no clear D. Germline V CDR1 and CDR2: SSHAT, FNYEAQ (reference sequence). This CDR3 contains 10 residues. The CDR3, as DNA: TGTGCTCACTCGGAGGAGACCCAGTACTTC. Protein: CAHSEETQYF.